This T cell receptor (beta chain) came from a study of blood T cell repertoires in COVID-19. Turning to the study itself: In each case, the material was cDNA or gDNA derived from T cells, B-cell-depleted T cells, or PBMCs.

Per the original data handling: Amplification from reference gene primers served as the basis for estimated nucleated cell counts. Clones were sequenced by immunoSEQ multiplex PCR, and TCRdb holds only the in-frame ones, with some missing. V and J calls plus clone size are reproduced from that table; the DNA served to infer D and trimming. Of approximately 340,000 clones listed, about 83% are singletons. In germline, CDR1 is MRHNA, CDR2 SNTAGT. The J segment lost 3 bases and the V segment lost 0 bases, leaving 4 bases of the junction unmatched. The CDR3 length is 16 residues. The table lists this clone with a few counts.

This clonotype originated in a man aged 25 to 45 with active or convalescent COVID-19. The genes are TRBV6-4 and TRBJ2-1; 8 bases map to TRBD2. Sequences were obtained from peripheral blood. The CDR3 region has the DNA TGTGCCAGCAGTGACTCTGAAGCGGGGGACTACAATGAGCAGTTCTTC. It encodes CASSDSEAGDYNEQFF.